The TCR beta chain under discussion was sequenced for a study of blood T cell repertoires in COVID-19. Turning to the study itself: COVID-19 samples, acute and convalescent, were from the United States, Italy and Spain.

Some clones are missing from TCRdb's copy, which holds only in-frame ones; the method was immunoSEQ multiplex PCR. The table includes roughly 200,000 clones, approximately 83% detected once. Germline V lookup: CDR1 MRHNA, CDR2 SNTAGT. V was shortened by 3 bases and J by 6 bases, with 15 bases between the two germline ends. The CDR3 is 15 residues long. The specimen sequenced was peripheral blood. The rearrangement uses TRBV6-4 and TRBJ2-1; possible D gene TRBD1, 7 bases. This receptor was identified in a middle-aged man with active or convalescent COVID-19. CDR3 sequence reads: CASSEGQGGRNEQFF. Here the CDR3 DNA reads TGTGCCAGCAGTGAAGGTCAGGGGGGCCGCAATGAGCAGTTCTTC.